Listed below are T cell receptor beta chains from one sample, sequenced in a study of beta chain features in type 1 diabetes. TCRdb's copy holds only in-frame clones and misses some; the assay was immunoSEQ multiplex PCR. The repertoire has approximately 150,000 clones, 8% to 13% of them found once; the top ten carry around 1.2%. Source material: naive CD4+ T cells from blood. Every receptor here comes from a man aged 18 to 29 in good health. Each CDR3 is given with its conserved first and last residue. The order of the fields is clone size, D gene, J gene, V gene, CDR3 protein, CDR3 DNA. D genes are given only for firm matches. Clone size is stated in some rows and not others, as once, few, many or a class when expanded.

clone size: few
D gene: NA
J gene: TRBJ2-1
V gene: TRBV5-1
CDR3 protein: CASSLIAGTYNEQFF
CDR3 DNA: TGCGCCAGCAGCTTGATTGCGGGGACCTACAATGAGCAGTTCTTC

clone size: NA
D gene: NA
J gene: TRBJ1-2
V gene: TRBV6-5
CDR3 protein: CASSYGQGARDGYTF
CDR3 DNA: TGTGCCAGCAGTTACGGCCAGGGCGCTAGGGATGGCTACACCTTC

clone size: NA
D gene: TRBD2
J gene: TRBJ2-2
V gene: TRBV5-1
CDR3 protein: CASSGLAGATGELFF
CDR3 DNA: TGCGCCAGCAGCGGACTAGCGGGGGCGACCGGGGAGCTGTTTTTT

clone size: few
D gene: TRBD2
J gene: TRBJ2-7
V gene: TRBV6-4
CDR3 protein: CASLAGEGEQYF
CDR3 DNA: TGTGCCAGCCTTGCCGGGGAGGGCGAGCAGTACTTC

clone size: many
D gene: TRBD1
J gene: TRBJ2-2
V gene: TRBV29-1
CDR3 protein: CSVRTGSTGELFF
CDR3 DNA: TGCAGCGTACGGACAGGGAGCACCGGGGAGCTGTTTTTT

clone size: few
D gene: TRBD1
J gene: TRBJ1-2
V gene: TRBV6-5
CDR3 protein: CASIGTGRFYGYTF
CDR3 DNA: TGTGCCAGCATCGGGACAGGGAGATTCTATGGCTACACCTTC

clone size: many
D gene: NA
J gene: TRBJ2-3
V gene: TRBV11-2
CDR3 protein: CASSFQKPTDTQYF
CDR3 DNA: TGTGCCAGCAGCTTCCAAAAGCCCACAGATACGCAGTATTTT

clone size: NA
D gene: TRBD2
J gene: TRBJ2-1
V gene: TRBV2
CDR3 protein: CASRELAGGYNEQFF
CDR3 DNA: TGTGCCAGCAGAGAACTAGCGGGGGGATACAATGAGCAGTTCTTC

clone size: few
D gene: TRBD1
J gene: TRBJ2-1
V gene: TRBV11-3
CDR3 protein: CASSRGQGMSRYNEQFF
CDR3 DNA: TGTGCCAGCAGCCGGGGACAGGGGATGTCCCGTTACAATGAGCAGTTCTTC

clone size: few
D gene: TRBD1
J gene: TRBJ2-1
V gene: TRBV18
CDR3 protein: CASSPGQGAYNEQFF
CDR3 DNA: TGTGCCAGCTCACCCGGACAGGGGGCATACAATGAGCAGTTCTTC

clone size: NA
D gene: TRBD2
J gene: TRBJ2-3
V gene: TRBV5-1
CDR3 protein: CASSSPGLAGTDTQYF
CDR3 DNA: TGCGCCAGCAGCTCACCGGGACTAGCAGGCACAGATACGCAGTATTTT

clone size: NA
D gene: TRBD1
J gene: TRBJ1-5
V gene: TRBV7-9
CDR3 protein: CASSPWTGGSQPQHF
CDR3 DNA: TGTGCCAGCAGCCCGTGGACAGGGGGTAGTCAGCCCCAGCATTTT

clone size: many
D gene: NA
J gene: TRBJ2-5
V gene: TRBV7-8
CDR3 protein: CASSLGTVRETQYF
CDR3 DNA: TGTGCCAGCAGCTTAGGGACAGTCCGGGAGACCCAGTACTTC

clone size: few
D gene: TRBD2
J gene: TRBJ2-5
V gene: TRBV27
CDR3 protein: CASSSPRLAGGETQYF
CDR3 DNA: TGTGCCAGCAGTTCCCCCCGACTAGCGGGAGGTGAGACCCAGTACTTC

clone size: NA
D gene: TRBD1
J gene: TRBJ2-5
V gene: TRBV25-1
CDR3 protein: CASSGTNQGAGETQYF
CDR3 DNA: TGTGCCAGCAGTGGAACCAACCAGGGGGCGGGAGAGACCCAGTACTTC

clone size: NA
D gene: NA
J gene: TRBJ2-5
V gene: TRBV4-2
CDR3 protein: CASSPRIGVSQETQYF
CDR3 DNA: TGTGCCAGCAGCCCCCGCATAGGGGTGAGCCAAGAGACCCAGTACTTC

clone size: NA
D gene: TRBD1
J gene: TRBJ2-2
V gene: TRBV9
CDR3 protein: CASSAYRGLNTGELFF
CDR3 DNA: TGTGCCAGCAGCGCTTACAGGGGGCTGAACACCGGGGAGCTGTTTTTT

clone size: NA
D gene: NA
J gene: TRBJ2-3
V gene: TRBV6-1
CDR3 protein: CASRDTDTDTQYF
CDR3 DNA: TGTGCCAGCAGGGACACCGACACAGATACGCAGTATTTT

clone size: NA
D gene: NA
J gene: TRBJ1-4
V gene: TRBV27
CDR3 protein: CASSLVVGAGDEKLFF
CDR3 DNA: TGTGCCAGCAGTTTGGTGGTTGGCGCGGGAGATGAAAAACTGTTTTTT

clone size: NA
D gene: NA
J gene: TRBJ1-5
V gene: TRBV18
CDR3 protein: CASSPVLVSQGSGNQPQHF
CDR3 DNA: TGTGCCAGCTCACCTGTCTTGGTCTCCCAGGGTTCGGGCAATCAGCCCCAGCATTTT

clone size: NA
D gene: NA
J gene: TRBJ1-4
V gene: TRBV28
CDR3 protein: CASSAAATNEKLFF
CDR3 DNA: TGTGCCAGCAGTGCGGCAGCAACTAATGAAAAACTGTTTTTT

clone size: many
D gene: NA
J gene: TRBJ2-1
V gene: TRBV7-2
CDR3 protein: CASSLVGGNEQFF
CDR3 DNA: TGTGCCAGCAGCTTAGTCGGCGGAAATGAGCAGTTCTTC

clone size: NA
D gene: NA
J gene: TRBJ1-4
V gene: TRBV7-2
CDR3 protein: CASSLERGGKLFF
CDR3 DNA: TGTGCCAGCAGCTTAGAACGGGGTGGGAAACTGTTTTTT

clone size: NA
D gene: TRBD2
J gene: TRBJ2-1
V gene: TRBV18
CDR3 protein: CASSPYTGGASNNEQFF
CDR3 DNA: TGTGCCAGCTCACCATACACCGGGGGGGCTAGCAACAATGAGCAGTTCTTC

clone size: NA
D gene: TRBD2
J gene: TRBJ2-5
V gene: TRBV10-3
CDR3 protein: CATAGGGETQYF
CDR3 DNA: TGTGCCACAGCCGGCGGGGGGGAGACCCAGTACTTC

clone size: NA
D gene: NA
J gene: TRBJ2-2
V gene: TRBV11-2
CDR3 protein: CASSPLNLKTGELFF
CDR3 DNA: TGTGCCAGCAGCCCGCTAAATCTCAAGACCGGGGAGCTGTTTTTT

clone size: few
D gene: TRBD1
J gene: TRBJ1-4
V gene: TRBV7-6
CDR3 protein: CASSPSPGQGVEKLFF
CDR3 DNA: TGTGCCAGCAGCCCGAGTCCCGGACAGGGGGTGGAAAAACTGTTTTTT

clone size: NA
D gene: NA
J gene: TRBJ1-5
V gene: TRBV7-6
CDR3 protein: CASSLVPITTEGPQHF
CDR3 DNA: TGTGCCAGCAGCTTAGTCCCCATTACCACCGAGGGGCCCCAGCATTTT

clone size: few
D gene: TRBD2
J gene: TRBJ2-5
V gene: TRBV19
CDR3 protein: CASSTGLAGGVGETQYF
CDR3 DNA: TGTGCCAGTAGTACGGGACTAGCGGGGGGTGTTGGAGAGACCCAGTACTTC

clone size: NA
D gene: TRBD1
J gene: TRBJ2-3
V gene: TRBV11-3
CDR3 protein: CASSPGTGNGDTQYF
CDR3 DNA: TGTGCCAGCAGTCCCGGGACAGGGAATGGAGATACGCAGTATTTT

clone size: NA
D gene: NA
J gene: TRBJ1-1
V gene: TRBV5-1
CDR3 protein: CASSLNSGSYTEAFF
CDR3 DNA: TGCGCCAGCAGCTTGAATTCCGGTTCCTACACTGAAGCTTTCTTT

clone size: few
D gene: NA
J gene: TRBJ2-2
V gene: TRBV7-2
CDR3 protein: CASSLLGPSVGELFF
CDR3 DNA: TGTGCCAGCAGCTTACTAGGCCCTAGCGTTGGGGAGCTGTTTTTT

clone size: NA
D gene: NA
J gene: TRBJ2-5
V gene: TRBV7-6
CDR3 protein: CASSIKETQYF
CDR3 DNA: TGTGCCAGCAGCATCAAAGAGACCCAGTACTTC

clone size: few
D gene: NA
J gene: TRBJ1-3
V gene: TRBV18
CDR3 protein: CASSLTASGNTIYF
CDR3 DNA: TGTGCCAGCTCACTCACAGCCTCTGGAAACACCATATATTTT

clone size: few
D gene: TRBD1
J gene: TRBJ1-3
V gene: TRBV5-1
CDR3 protein: CASSFRTGDHGNTIYF
CDR3 DNA: TGCGCCAGCAGCTTCCGGACAGGGGACCACGGAAACACCATATATTTT

clone size: few
D gene: NA
J gene: TRBJ2-7
V gene: TRBV18
CDR3 protein: CASSPSTGYEEQYF
CDR3 DNA: TGTGCCAGCTCACCGTCCACAGGGTATGAAGAGCAGTACTTC

clone size: NA
D gene: NA
J gene: TRBJ2-7
V gene: TRBV4-3
CDR3 protein: CASSQDGSTGEQYF
CDR3 DNA: TGCGCCAGCAGCCAAGATGGCTCAACGGGGGAGCAGTACTTC

clone size: NA
D gene: NA
J gene: TRBJ2-3
V gene: TRBV11-3
CDR3 protein: CASSLSGRTDTQYF
CDR3 DNA: TGTGCCAGCAGCCTCAGCGGCCGCACAGATACGCAGTATTTT

clone size: NA
D gene: NA
J gene: TRBJ1-1
V gene: TRBV6-5
CDR3 protein: CASSYQNAEAFF
CDR3 DNA: TGTGCCAGCAGTTACCAGAACGCTGAAGCTTTCTTT

clone size: NA
D gene: TRBD1
J gene: TRBJ2-1
V gene: TRBV2
CDR3 protein: CASSTLDRVNEQFF
CDR3 DNA: TGTGCCAGCAGCACCCTTGACAGGGTAAATGAGCAGTTCTTC

clone size: many
D gene: NA
J gene: TRBJ1-5
V gene: TRBV30
CDR3 protein: CAWSPWGQGNQPQHF
CDR3 DNA: TGTGCCTGGAGTCCCTGGGGGCAGGGAAATCAGCCCCAGCATTTT

clone size: NA
D gene: NA
J gene: TRBJ2-7
V gene: TRBV9
CDR3 protein: CASSVAGAGELYEQYF
CDR3 DNA: TGTGCCAGCAGCGTAGCGGGCGCAGGGGAACTATACGAGCAGTACTTC

clone size: NA
D gene: TRBD2
J gene: TRBJ2-7
V gene: TRBV19
CDR3 protein: CASSISGGTISTAYEQYF
CDR3 DNA: TGTGCCAGTAGTATTAGCGGGGGGACCATAAGTACAGCCTACGAGCAGTACTTC

clone size: few
D gene: NA
J gene: TRBJ2-1
V gene: TRBV4-3
CDR3 protein: CASSRGDSNEQFF
CDR3 DNA: TGCGCCAGCAGCCGAGGGGACTCCAATGAGCAGTTCTTC

clone size: few
D gene: NA
J gene: TRBJ1-2
V gene: TRBV19
CDR3 protein: CASSSQGYGYTF
CDR3 DNA: TGTGCCAGTAGTAGCCAGGGGTATGGCTACACCTTC

clone size: NA
D gene: NA
J gene: TRBJ1-3
V gene: TRBV6-5
CDR3 protein: CASSYRRTDSGNTIYF
CDR3 DNA: TGTGCCAGCAGTTACCGAAGGACAGACTCTGGAAACACCATATATTTT

clone size: few
D gene: TRBD2
J gene: TRBJ2-2
V gene: TRBV12-5
CDR3 protein: CASSSGGKLAGGTDPNTGELFF
CDR3 DNA: TGTGCTAGTAGTTCGGGGGGGAAACTAGCGGGGGGAACCGACCCGAACACCGGGGAGCTGTTTTTT

clone size: NA
D gene: TRBD1
J gene: TRBJ1-1
V gene: TRBV7-6
CDR3 protein: CASSRPRQGLGNTEAFF
CDR3 DNA: TGTGCCAGCAGCCGTCCGCGACAGGGCCTTGGGAACACTGAAGCTTTCTTT

clone size: few
D gene: NA
J gene: TRBJ1-5
V gene: TRBV7-2
CDR3 protein: CASSLARDFYSNQPQHF
CDR3 DNA: TGTGCCAGCAGCCTCGCCCGGGACTTCTATAGCAATCAGCCCCAGCATTTT

clone size: NA
D gene: NA
J gene: TRBJ2-3
V gene: TRBV5-1
CDR3 protein: CASSSKRLDAQYF
CDR3 DNA: TGCGCCAGCAGCTCCAAGAGACTAGATGCGCAGTATTTT

clone size: few
D gene: NA
J gene: TRBJ2-5
V gene: TRBV6-4
CDR3 protein: CASSDSELDEETQYF
CDR3 DNA: TGTGCCAGCAGTGACTCGGAGTTAGACGAAGAGACCCAGTACTTC

clone size: NA
D gene: NA
J gene: TRBJ1-1
V gene: TRBV5-1
CDR3 protein: CASSGPGGSTEAFF
CDR3 DNA: TGCGCCAGCAGCGGACCGGGGGGCAGTACTGAAGCTTTCTTT

clone size: few
D gene: TRBD1
J gene: TRBJ1-1
V gene: TRBV10-3
CDR3 protein: CAISWTGVNTEAFF
CDR3 DNA: TGTGCCATCAGTTGGACAGGGGTGAACACTGAAGCTTTCTTT

clone size: NA
D gene: NA
J gene: TRBJ2-3
V gene: TRBV7-8
CDR3 protein: CASSLAGGHQVDTQYF
CDR3 DNA: TGTGCCAGCAGCTTAGCGGGGGGTCACCAGGTTGATACGCAGTATTTT

clone size: many
D gene: NA
J gene: TRBJ2-1
V gene: TRBV30
CDR3 protein: CAWSQFNEQFF
CDR3 DNA: TGTGCCTGGAGTCAATTTAATGAGCAGTTCTTC